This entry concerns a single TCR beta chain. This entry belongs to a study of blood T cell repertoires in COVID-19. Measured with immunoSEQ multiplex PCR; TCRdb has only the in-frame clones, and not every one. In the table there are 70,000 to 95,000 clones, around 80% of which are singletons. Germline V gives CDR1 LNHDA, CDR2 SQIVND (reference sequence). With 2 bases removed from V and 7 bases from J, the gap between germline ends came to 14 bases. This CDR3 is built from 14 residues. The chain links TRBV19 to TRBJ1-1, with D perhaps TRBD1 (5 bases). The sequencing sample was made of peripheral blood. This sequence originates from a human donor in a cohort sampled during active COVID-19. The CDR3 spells CASSIRGRWDEAFF. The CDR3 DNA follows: TGTGCCAGTAGTATAAGGGGAAGGTGGGATGAAGCTTTCTTT.